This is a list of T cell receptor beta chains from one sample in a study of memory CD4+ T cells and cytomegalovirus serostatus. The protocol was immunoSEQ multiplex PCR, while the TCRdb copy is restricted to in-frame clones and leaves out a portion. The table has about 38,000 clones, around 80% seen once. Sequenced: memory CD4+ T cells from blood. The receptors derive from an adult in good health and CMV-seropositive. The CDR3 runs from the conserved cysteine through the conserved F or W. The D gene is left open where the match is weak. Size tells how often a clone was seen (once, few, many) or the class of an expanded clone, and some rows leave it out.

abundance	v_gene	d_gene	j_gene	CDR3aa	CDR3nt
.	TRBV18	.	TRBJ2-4	CASSPLQGGDIQYF	TGTGCCAGCTCACCCCTACAGGGCGGGGACATTCAGTACTTC
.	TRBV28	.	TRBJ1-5	CASTPRGNPSNQPQHF	TGTGCCAGCACCCCAAGGGGGAACCCCAGCAATCAGCCCCAGCATTTT
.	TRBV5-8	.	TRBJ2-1	CASSLTGGGHNEQFF	TGTGCCAGCAGCCTGACAGGTGGGGGTCACAATGAGCAGTTCTTC
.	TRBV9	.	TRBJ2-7	CASSVGPEGAEQYF	TGTGCCAGCAGCGTAGGCCCAGAGGGTGCCGAGCAGTACTTC
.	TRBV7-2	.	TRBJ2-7	CASSLAWTSEEQYF	TGTGCCAGCAGCTTAGCTTGGACCTCGGAGGAGCAGTACTTC
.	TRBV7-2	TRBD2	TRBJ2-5	CASSLAGEAGQGETQYF	TGTGCCAGCAGCTTAGCTGGGGAAGCGGGGCAAGGGGAGACCCAGTACTTC
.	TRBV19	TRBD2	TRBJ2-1	CASSRSLTLSGRAKAYNEQFF	TGTGCCAGTAGTCGCTCACTAACTCTTAGCGGGAGGGCTAAGGCTTACAATGAGCAGTTCTTC
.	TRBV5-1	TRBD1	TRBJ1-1	CASSFSGTGTSEAFF	TGCGCCAGCAGCTTCAGCGGGACAGGGACGTCGGAAGCTTTCTTT
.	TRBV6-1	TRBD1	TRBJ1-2	CASRTGTHYGYTF	TGTGCCAGCAGGACAGGGACACACTATGGCTACACCTTC
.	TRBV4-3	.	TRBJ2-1	CASSQEVASYSHEQFF	TGCGCCAGCAGCCAAGAGGTTGCTAGCTATTCCCATGAGCAGTTCTTC
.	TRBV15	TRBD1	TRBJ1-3	CATSNGQGGLNTIYF	TGTGCCACCAGCAACGGACAGGGGGGGTTAAACACCATATATTTT
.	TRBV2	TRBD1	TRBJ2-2	CASKREGTGDTGELFF	TGTGCCAGCAAACGAGAAGGGACAGGGGACACCGGGGAGCTGTTTTTT
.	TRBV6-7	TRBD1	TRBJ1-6	CASSYRPNRGDNSPLHF	TGTGCCAGCAGTTACCGCCCTAACAGGGGGGATAATTCACCCCTCCACTTT
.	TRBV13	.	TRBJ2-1	CASSLGLSGTFF	TGTGCCAGCAGCTTAGGCCTTAGCGGAACGTTCTTC
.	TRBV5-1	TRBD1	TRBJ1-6	CASSVDRNYNSPLHF	TGCGCCAGCAGCGTGGACAGGAACTATAATTCACCCCTCCACTTT
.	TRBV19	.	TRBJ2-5	CASSRSAYQETQYF	TGTGCCAGTAGTCGGAGTGCTTACCAAGAGACCCAGTACTTC
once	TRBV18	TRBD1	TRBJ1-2	CASSPQRTGDGYTF	TGTGCCAGCTCACCCCAGCGAACAGGGGATGGCTACACCTTC
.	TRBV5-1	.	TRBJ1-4	CASSLAGPITNEKLFF	TGCGCCAGCAGCTTGGCAGGACCCATCACAAATGAAAAACTGTTTTTT
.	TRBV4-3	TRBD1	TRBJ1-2	CASGRGDYGYTF	TGCGCCAGCGGCAGGGGGGACTATGGCTACACCTTC
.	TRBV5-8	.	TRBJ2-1	CASSLERGAGNEQFF	TGTGCCAGCAGCTTGGAAAGGGGGGCCGGTAATGAGCAGTTCTTC
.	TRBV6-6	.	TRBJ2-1	CASSQGQEQFF	TGTGCCAGCAGCCAGGGTCAAGAGCAGTTCTTC
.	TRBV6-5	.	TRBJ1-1	CASSLDLRDMNTEAFF	TGTGCCAGCAGTTTGGACCTCAGGGACATGAACACTGAAGCTTTCTTT